These T cell receptor beta chains were read from a single sample in a study of technical replicates of blood from a few donors. The repertoire was sequenced with immunoSEQ multiplex PCR; TCRdb's copy has only in-frame clones and lacks some. Counted here are around 69,000 clones, approximately 87% occurring once; the ten biggest clones make up 4.6%. Sequencing was performed on PBMCs. Source of these receptors: a human donor in good health. Some clones in this sample may be carry-over from other donors' samples. The CDR3 runs from the conserved cysteine through the conserved F or W. A D gene is named only where the DNA matches it firmly. Only some rows state a clone size, as once, few, many or a class for expanded clones.

-	TRBD2	TRBJ2-3	TRBV4-3	TGCGCCAGCAGCCGCGGGGGGCAGAGCACAGATACGCAGTATTTT	CASSRGGQSTDTQYF
once	-	TRBJ2-2	TRBV5-4	TGTGCCAGCACCCGAAAAACAGGGAACACCGGGGAGCTGTTTTTT	CASTRKTGNTGELFF
-	-	TRBJ1-1	TRBV11-3	TGTGCCAGCAGCCCCTCAGAGAACACTGAAGCTTTCTTT	CASSPSENTEAFF
-	TRBD2	TRBJ2-1	TRBV4-1	TGCGCCAGCAGCCAATGGTCTGCGACTAGCGGGGGTAATGAGCAGTTCTTC	CASSQWSATSGGNEQFF
-	TRBD1	TRBJ1-1	TRBV5-1	TGCGCCAGCAGCCCTGGACAGGGACCGAACACTGAAGCTTTCTTT	CASSPGQGPNTEAFF
once	TRBD1	TRBJ1-1	TRBV6-1	TGTGCCAGCAGTAAAGAGACAGGGATGAACACTGAAGCTTTCTTT	CASSKETGMNTEAFF
-	TRBD2	TRBJ2-5	TRBV30	TGTGCCTGGGGGGGACTAGCGGGATTCCCCCAAGAGACCCAGTACTTC	CAWGGLAGFPQETQYF
-	-	TRBJ1-3	TRBV5-4	TGTGCCAGCAGCTTGTATCAGGGCGCTGGAAACACCATATATTTT	CASSLYQGAGNTIYF
once	TRBD1	TRBJ2-7	TRBV4-1	TGCGCCAGCAGCCAAGTCCCGGGACAGGCCCAGTACTTC	CASSQVPGQAQYF
-	TRBD1	TRBJ2-7	TRBV2	TGTGCCAGCAGCCCGAGGGGGACAGGCGCTTACGAGCAGTACTTC	CASSPRGTGAYEQYF
many	-	TRBJ1-1	TRBV25-1	TGTGCCAGCAGTGAAGGGCACGAGAACACTGAAGCTTTCTTT	CASSEGHENTEAFF
many	-	TRBJ2-3	TRBV5-4	TGTGCCAGCAGCCCGCTAGGCGCAGATACGCAGTATTTT	CASSPLGADTQYF
-	TRBD1	TRBJ1-1	TRBV19	TGTGCCAGTAGTATGGACAGGGAAACTGAAGCTTTCTTT	CASSMDRETEAFF
-	-	TRBJ2-7	TRBV7-9	TGTGCCAGCAGCTTAGCTATGCCCCGCCAGGGTGGGTACGAGCAGTACTTC	CASSLAMPRQGGYEQYF
few	TRBD1	TRBJ1-2	TRBV5-4	TGTGCCAGCAGCTTCTCCCAGGGGGCGCAGGGCTACACCTTC	CASSFSQGAQGYTF
-	-	TRBJ2-1	TRBV27	TGTGCCAGCAGTTTATCGAGGCGGCCCAACAATGAGCAGTTCTTC	CASSLSRRPNNEQFF
-	-	TRBJ1-3	TRBV4-3	TGCGCCAGCAGCCAAGATCGTGTGGCAACAAATTCTTTTGGAAACACCATATATTTT	CASSQDRVATNSFGNTIYF
-	TRBD1	TRBJ1-1	TRBV19	TGTGCCAGTACTGCGGGACAGAGGAACACTGAAGCTTTCTTT	CASTAGQRNTEAFF
once	TRBD1	TRBJ1-2	TRBV5-4	TGTGCCAGCAAAGCAGGGGGAGGCTATGGCTACACCTTC	CASKAGGGYGYTF
-	-	TRBJ2-5	TRBV16	TGTGCCAGCAGCCGAACGTCGGGGGTAGATACCCAGTACTTC	CASSRTSGVDTQYF
-	-	TRBJ1-3	TRBV5-1	TGCGCCAGCAGCTACGACGGGAGCTCTGGAAACACCATATATTTT	CASSYDGSSGNTIYF